This TCR beta chain was observed in a study of shared clonotypes between healthy human individuals. Study results and caveats: Sampling involved blood alone; tissue repertoires likely differ.

To note about this clone: The antigen remains unidentified.

Approximately 200 ng DNA, 25,000 to 30,000 T cell genomes, went into each sorted-subset replicate PCR. Sequencing was performed with immunoSEQ multiplex PCR; in TCRdb, only in-frame clones are kept and a portion is missing. The data contain millions of clones, roughly nine tenths of them singletons. Trimming at V came to 5 bases and at J to 8 bases, leaving 7 bases not matched to a gene. Germline assignment: CDR1 MNHNS and CDR2 SASEGT. The CDR3 is 13 amino acids. Material: naive CD4+ T cells sorted from blood. Documented subset: CD45RA+ positively selected. The sequence came from a man between 18 and 29 years old in good health. This chain connects TRBV6-1 to TRBJ1-2, with 8 bases matching TRBD1. The CDR3 sequence: CASSPTTGVGYTF. DNA of the CDR3: TGTGCCAGCAGTCCGACGACAGGGGTCGGCTACACCTTC.